This T cell receptor beta chain stems from a study of neurological immune-mediated disorders. The study, taken as a whole, reports: None of the CDR3 amino acid sequences found in expanded clones was shared across subjects. This suggests that the TCR-beta repertoires were private in all groups.

The authors produced cDNA by 5'RACE using 10-nucleotide random UMIs. Each CDR3 protein is one row after TCRdb ran MiXCR on the 5' RACE reads. The sample yields approximately 89,000 distinct CDR3 sequences, less than 15% seen once. Time point denoted: longitudinal time-point 2. Unsorted libraries were generated from 2 million PBMCs held at -80 degrees C. This clonotype occurred many times. The antigen remains undetermined. The CDR3 is 15 amino acids. Germline lookup yields CDR1 SGHRS and CDR2 YFSETQ. The germline V and J ends were trimmed by 3 bases and 2 bases, with 13 bases remaining between them. The material sequenced was PBMCs. This TCR derives from a female donor with HTLV-1-associated myelopathy (HAM/TSP). The chain couples TRBV5-1 to TRBJ2-3; TRBD1 might be the D (6 bases). The CDR3 loop reads CASSSKPGVTDTQYF. CDR3 coding DNA: TGCGCCAGCAGCTCGAAGCCAGGGGTCACAGATACGCAGTATTTT.